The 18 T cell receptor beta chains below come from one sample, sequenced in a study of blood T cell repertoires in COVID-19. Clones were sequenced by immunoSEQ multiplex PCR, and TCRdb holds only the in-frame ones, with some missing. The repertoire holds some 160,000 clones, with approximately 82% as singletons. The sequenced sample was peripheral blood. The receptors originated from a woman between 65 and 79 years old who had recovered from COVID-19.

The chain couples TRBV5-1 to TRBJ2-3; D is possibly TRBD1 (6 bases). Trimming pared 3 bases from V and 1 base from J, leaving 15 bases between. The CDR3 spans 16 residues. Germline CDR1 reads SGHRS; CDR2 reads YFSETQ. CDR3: CASSSQGPPRTDTQYF. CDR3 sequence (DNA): TGCGCCAGCAGCTCCCAGGGGCCCCCACGCACAGATACGCAGTATTTT.

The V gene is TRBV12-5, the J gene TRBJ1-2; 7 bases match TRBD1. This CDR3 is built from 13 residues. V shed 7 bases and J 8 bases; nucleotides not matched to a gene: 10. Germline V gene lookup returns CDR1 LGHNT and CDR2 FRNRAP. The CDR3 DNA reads TGTGCTAGTGCCCCGACAGGGATCGGCGGCTACACCTTC. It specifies CASAPTGIGGYTF. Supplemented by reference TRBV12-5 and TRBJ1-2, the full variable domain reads DARVTQTPRHKVTEMGQEVTMRCQPILGHNTVFWYRQTMMQGLELLAYFRNRAPLDDSGMPKDRFSAEMPDATLATLKIQPSEPRDSAVYFCASAPTGIGGYTFGSGTRLTVV.

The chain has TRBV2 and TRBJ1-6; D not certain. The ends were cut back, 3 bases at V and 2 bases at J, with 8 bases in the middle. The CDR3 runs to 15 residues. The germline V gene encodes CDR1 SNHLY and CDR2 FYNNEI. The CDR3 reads CASSDGGTYNSPLHF. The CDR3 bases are TGTGCCAGCAGTGACGGAGGGACCTATAATTCACCCCTCCACTTT.

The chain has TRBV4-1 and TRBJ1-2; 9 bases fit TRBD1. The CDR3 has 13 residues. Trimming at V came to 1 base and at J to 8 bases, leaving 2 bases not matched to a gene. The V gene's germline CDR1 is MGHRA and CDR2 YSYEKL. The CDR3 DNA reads TGCGCCAGCAGCCAAGGACAGGGGGAGGGCTACACCTTC. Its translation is CASSQGQGEGYTF.

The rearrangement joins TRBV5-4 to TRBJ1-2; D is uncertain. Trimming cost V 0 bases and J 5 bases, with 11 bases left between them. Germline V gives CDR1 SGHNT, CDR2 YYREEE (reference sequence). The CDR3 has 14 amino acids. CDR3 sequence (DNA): TGTGCCAGCAGCTTGGTTCAGGAGGGATATGGCTACACCTTC. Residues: CASSLVQEGYGYTF.

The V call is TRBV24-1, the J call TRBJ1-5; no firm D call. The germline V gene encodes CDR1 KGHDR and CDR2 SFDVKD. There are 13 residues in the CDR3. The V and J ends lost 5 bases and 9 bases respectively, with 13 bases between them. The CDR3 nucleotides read TGTGCCACCAGTGCCGGAGCCCCTGGGCCCCAGCATTTT. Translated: CATSAGAPGPQHF.

As DNA, the CDR3 is TGTGCCACCAGCTCCCGACTAGCGAACACCGGGGAGCTGTTTTTT. Translated, it gives CATSSRLANTGELFF. The chain employs TRBV15 and TRBJ2-2, with D perhaps TRBD2 (6 bases). Germline V CDR1 and CDR2: LNHNV, YYDKDF (reference sequence). The V gene lost 5 bases and the J gene lost 0 bases, with 10 bases spanning the gap. The CDR3 spans 15 residues. Complete variable domain (other parts from reference TRBV15 and TRBJ2-2): DAMVIQNPRYQVTQFGKPVTLSCSQTLNHNVMYWYQQKSSQAPKLLFHYYDKDFNNEADTPDNFQSRRPNTSFCFLDIRSPGLGDTAMYLCATSSRLANTGELFFGEGSRLTVL.

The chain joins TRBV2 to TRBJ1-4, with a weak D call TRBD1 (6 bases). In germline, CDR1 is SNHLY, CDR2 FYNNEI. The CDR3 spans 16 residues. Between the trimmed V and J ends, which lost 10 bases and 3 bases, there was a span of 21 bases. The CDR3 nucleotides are TGTGCCACCCAGCTCAGAGCAGGGGCGCCTAATGAAAAACTGTTTTTT. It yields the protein CATQLRAGAPNEKLFF.

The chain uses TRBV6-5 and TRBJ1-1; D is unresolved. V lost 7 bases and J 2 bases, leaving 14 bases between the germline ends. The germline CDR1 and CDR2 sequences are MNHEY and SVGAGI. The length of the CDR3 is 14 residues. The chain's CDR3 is CASTLPWRNTEAFF. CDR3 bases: TGTGCCAGCACCCTCCCCTGGAGAAACACTGAAGCTTTCTTT.

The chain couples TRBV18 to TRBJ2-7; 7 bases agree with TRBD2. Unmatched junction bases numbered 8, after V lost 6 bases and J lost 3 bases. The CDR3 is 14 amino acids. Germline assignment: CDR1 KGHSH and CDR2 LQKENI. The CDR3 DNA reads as TGTGCCAGCTCCCGGGGTCCTAGCGGCTACGAGCAGTACTTC. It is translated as CASSRGPSGYEQYF.

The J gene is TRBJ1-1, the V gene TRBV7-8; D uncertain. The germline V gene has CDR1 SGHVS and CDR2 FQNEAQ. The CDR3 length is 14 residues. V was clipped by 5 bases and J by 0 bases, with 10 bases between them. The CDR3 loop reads CASSGRQVNTEAFF. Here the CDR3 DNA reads TGTGCCAGCAGCGGCCGGCAGGTGAACACTGAAGCTTTCTTT.

CDR3 region: CASSPRLYEQYF. Written as DNA, the CDR3 is TGTGCCAGCAGCCCCCGTCTCTACGAGCAGTACTTC. The chain uses TRBV7-9 and TRBJ2-7; D unclear. CDR1 and CDR2 from the germline V gene are SEHNR and FQNEAQ (reference sequence). V dropped 5 bases and J dropped 3 bases, with 8 bases sitting between them. CDR3 length: 12 residues.

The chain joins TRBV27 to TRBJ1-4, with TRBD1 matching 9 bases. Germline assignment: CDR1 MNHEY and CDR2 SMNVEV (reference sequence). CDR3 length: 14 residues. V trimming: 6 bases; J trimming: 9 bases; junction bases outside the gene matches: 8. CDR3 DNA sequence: TGTGCCAGCAGCTGGGACAGGGCAGACCAAAAACTGTTTTTT. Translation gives CASSWDRADQKLFF.

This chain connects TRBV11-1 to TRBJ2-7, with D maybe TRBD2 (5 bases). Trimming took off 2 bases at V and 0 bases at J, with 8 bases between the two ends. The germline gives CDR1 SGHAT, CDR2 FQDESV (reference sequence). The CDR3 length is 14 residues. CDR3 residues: CASSLMRASYEQYF. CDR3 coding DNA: TGTGCCAGCAGCTTAATGAGGGCCTCCTACGAGCAGTACTTC.

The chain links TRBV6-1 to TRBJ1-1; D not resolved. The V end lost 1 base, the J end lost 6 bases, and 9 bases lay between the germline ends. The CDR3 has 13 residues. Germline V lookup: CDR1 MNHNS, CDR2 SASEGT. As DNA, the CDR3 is TGTGCCAGCAGTGAAGTCCCACGCGCTGAAGCTTTCTTT. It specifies CASSEVPRAEAFF.

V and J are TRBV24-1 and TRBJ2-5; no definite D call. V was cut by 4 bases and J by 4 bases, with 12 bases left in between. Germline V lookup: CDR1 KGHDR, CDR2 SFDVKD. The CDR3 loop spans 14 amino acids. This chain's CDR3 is CATSDPASGETQYF. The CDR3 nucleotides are TGTGCCACCAGTGACCCCGCATCGGGAGAGACCCAGTACTTC.

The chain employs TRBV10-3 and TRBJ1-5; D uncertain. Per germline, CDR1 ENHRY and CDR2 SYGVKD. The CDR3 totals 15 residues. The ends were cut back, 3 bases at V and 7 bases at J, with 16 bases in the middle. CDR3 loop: CAISDYSEERQPQHF. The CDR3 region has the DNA TGTGCCATCAGTGACTACAGTGAAGAAAGGCAGCCCCAGCATTTT.

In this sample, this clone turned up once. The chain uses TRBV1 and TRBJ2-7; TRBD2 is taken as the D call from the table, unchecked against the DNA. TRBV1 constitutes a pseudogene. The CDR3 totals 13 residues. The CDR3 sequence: CTSSRGVLYEQYF. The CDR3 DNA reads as TGCACCAGCAGCCGGGGGGTCCTCTACGAGCAGTACTTC.